Each of the 19 T cell receptor beta chains below was sequenced from the same sample in a study of blood T cell repertoires in COVID-19. TCRdb keeps only in-frame clones here, not all; method: immunoSEQ multiplex PCR. The profile shows roughly 24,000 clones, about 88% of them singletons. The sample was peripheral blood. The receptors shown here come from a man between 65 and 85 years old with COVID-19, enrolled during active disease.

The V gene is TRBV5-1, the J gene TRBJ1-5, with 8 bases aligning to TRBD1. Trimming cost V 4 bases and J 5 bases; bases outside gene matches: 5. CDR1 is SGHRS, CDR2 YFSETQ, per germline. This CDR3 contains 14 residues. The CDR3 DNA is TGCGCCAGCAGCGGGGGGGACAGGTATCAGCCCCAGCATTTT. It is translated as CASSGGDRYQPQHF.

The rearrangement links TRBV2 to TRBJ1-2; D might be TRBD1 (6 bases). Germline-derived CDR1 and CDR2 are SNHLY and FYNNEI. CDR3 length: 13 amino acids. V was shortened by 7 bases and J by 7 bases, with 16 bases between the two germline ends. CDR3 DNA sequence: TGTGCCAGCAATCACAGGGAGATGGGTGGCTACACCTTC. Protein sequence: CASNHREMGGYTF.

The rearrangement links TRBV5-8 to TRBJ1-2, with unresolved D. The CDR3 covers 16 residues. The germline V gene encodes CDR1 SGHTS and CDR2 YDEGEE. Trimming left V 5 bases short and J 8 bases short, with 25 bases between. CDR3 residues: CASRPLRRAQVEGYTF. CDR3 in DNA: TGTGCCAGCAGGCCCCTCCGAAGAGCGCAAGTTGAGGGCTACACCTTC.

CDR3 bases: TGCGCCAGCAGCTTCCAGGGAGTCGGGGGAGATTTCTTT. This encodes CASSFQGVGGDFF. The chain uses TRBV5-1 and TRBJ1-1; tentatively, D is TRBD1 (5 bases). Trimming pared 2 bases from V and 13 bases from J, leaving 18 bases between. This CDR3 is built from 13 residues. Germline V CDR1 and CDR2: SGHRS, YFSETQ.

This clone has only one observation. This chain uses TRBV15 with TRBJ2-1; D perhaps matches TRBD2 (6 bases). Deletions cut 5 bases from V and 7 bases from J, with 6 bases between. The CDR3 loop spans 11 amino acids. Germline V CDR1 and CDR2: LNHNV, YYDKDF (reference sequence). The CDR3 nucleotides read TGTGCCACCAGCCTAGCGAATGAGCAGTTCTTC. The encoded protein is CATSLANEQFF.

The chain carries TRBV7-9 and TRBJ1-1; 8 bases line up with TRBD1. Unmatched junction bases numbered 5, after V lost 5 bases and J lost 6 bases. This CDR3 is built from 13 residues. CDR1 SEHNR and CDR2 FQNEAQ come from the germline V gene (reference sequence). CDR3 residues: CASSPIQGAEAFF. The CDR3 DNA sequence: TGTGCCAGCAGCCCGATACAGGGGGCTGAAGCTTTCTTT.

V usage is TRBV2 and J usage is TRBJ2-3; TRBD2 matches at 12 bases. This CDR3 is built from 16 residues. Germline assignment: CDR1 SNHLY and CDR2 FYNNEI. J gave up 7 bases and V 3 bases, and 8 bases lay outside the gene matches. The CDR3 here is CASSDGLAGGRYTQYF. As DNA, the CDR3 is TGTGCCAGCAGTGACGGGCTAGCGGGGGGGCGGTATACGCAGTATTTT.

The CDR3 DNA is TGTGCCAGCAGGGCCGGGACAGGCTATAATTCACCCCTCCACTTT. Encoded protein: CASRAGTGYNSPLHF. The V call is TRBV6-5, the J call TRBJ1-6; TRBD1 matches 8 bases. The CDR3 length is 15 residues. CDR1 is MNHEY and CDR2 is SVGAGI in the germline V gene. J was trimmed by 3 bases and V by 6 bases; bases with no gene match: 4.

CDR3 bases: TGCGCCAGCAGCCAAGTCTCAGTTACGACTTATCAGCCCCAGCATTTT. Its protein product is CASSQVSVTTYQPQHF. The rearrangement uses TRBV4-1 and TRBJ1-5; D remains unclear. The CDR3 is 16 residues long. Germline CDR1 is MGHRA and CDR2 is YSYEKL. V lost 1 base and J 5 bases, leaving 15 bases between the germline ends.

V and J are TRBV11-2 and TRBJ2-5; 12 bases map to TRBD2. Per the germline V gene, CDR1 is SGHAT and CDR2 is FQNNGV. The CDR3 totals 15 residues. V trimming: 4 bases; J trimming: 3 bases; junction bases outside the gene matches: 3. CDR3 protein: CASSWSSGREETQYF. CDR3 sequence (DNA): TGTGCCAGCAGCTGGTCTAGCGGGAGGGAAGAGACCCAGTACTTC. Drawing the rest from reference TRBV11-2 and TRBJ2-5, the complete variable domain is EAGVAQSPRYKIIEKRQSVAFWCNPISGHATLYWYQQILGQGPKLLIQFQNNGVVDDSQLPKDRFSAERLKGVDSTLKIQPAKLEDSAVYLCASSWSSGREETQYFGPGTRLLVL.

The V and J genes are TRBV30 and TRBJ1-2, with D possibly being TRBD1 (5 bases). From germline, CDR1 is GTSNPN and CDR2 SVGIG (reference sequence). The ends were cut back, 0 bases at V and 8 bases at J, with 13 bases in the middle. The CDR3 covers 13 residues. Here the CDR3 reads CAWSVGGARGYTF. In DNA, the CDR3 is TGTGCCTGGAGTGTAGGAGGGGCTAGAGGCTACACCTTC.

The genes are TRBV3-1 (or the pseudogene TRBV3-2) and TRBJ1-2; TRBD1 agrees at 9 bases. The CDR3 extends over 14 amino acids. The trim removed 4 bases at V and 8 bases at J, leaving 8 bases unmatched. Germline CDR1 and CDR2: LGHDT and YNNKEL (reference sequence). The chain's CDR3 is CASSRSGQGRGYTF. The CDR3 bases are TGTGCCAGCAGCCGATCCGGACAGGGGCGAGGCTACACCTTC.

CDR3 protein: CASSFQRGAFYNSPLHF. The CDR3 DNA follows: TGTGCCAGCAGCTTCCAACGGGGGGCTTTTTATAATTCACCCCTCCACTTT. The chain couples TRBV5-4 to TRBJ1-6; D might be TRBD1 (6 bases). CDR1 and CDR2 from the germline V gene are SGHNT and YYREEE (reference sequence). CDR3 length: 17 amino acids. V was trimmed by 2 bases and J by 4 bases, leaving 16 bases between them.

This clone was counted between two and nine times. V gene TRBV6-5 combines with J gene TRBJ2-2, with a weak D call TRBD1 (5 bases). V lost 5 bases to trimming and J lost 1 base, with 8 bases between them. Per the germline V gene, CDR1 is MNHEY and CDR2 is SVGAGI. This CDR3 has 14 amino acids. In nucleotides, the CDR3 is TGTGCCAGCAGTCCCGGACAGAACACCGGGGAGCTGTTTTTT. Its protein product is CASSPGQNTGELFF.

V and J are TRBV4-2 and TRBJ1-2; 9 nucleotides match TRBD1. CDR1 and CDR2 (germline): LGHNA, YNFKEQ. The CDR3 covers 16 residues. The V gene end was trimmed by 0 bases and the J gene end by 4 bases; junction bases not matched to a gene: 6. CDR3 residues: CASSQEGTGPFYGYTF. The CDR3, as DNA: TGTGCCAGCAGCCAAGAGGGGACAGGGCCTTTCTATGGCTACACCTTC.

V gene TRBV2 combines with J gene TRBJ1-1; D ambiguous. This CDR3 is built from 16 residues. CDR1 SNHLY and CDR2 FYNNEI come from the germline V gene. Trimming shortened V by 6 bases and J by 1 base, and 18 bases separated the two germline ends. CDR3 loop: CASSWDKREKNTEAFF. CDR3 coding DNA: TGTGCCAGCAGCTGGGATAAAAGGGAGAAGAACACTGAAGCTTTCTTT.

This clone was seen only a few times. The chain joins TRBV7-9 to TRBJ1-2, with 8 nucleotides matching TRBD1. The CDR3 is 14 amino acids. Looked up from germline, CDR1 is SEHNR and CDR2 is FQNEAQ (reference sequence). The junction had 8 bases not matched to a gene; V was cut back by 4 bases and J by 7 bases. CDR3 sequence: CASSSDRGSFGYTF. In nucleotides, the CDR3 is TGTGCCAGCAGCTCAGACAGGGGCTCCTTTGGCTACACCTTC.

This sequence joins TRBV3-1 (or the pseudogene TRBV3-2) and TRBJ1-3, with a weak D call TRBD1 (6 bases). Germline V gene lookup returns CDR1 LGHDT and CDR2 YNNKEL (reference sequence). With 0 bases removed from V and 2 bases from J, the gap between germline ends came to 23 bases. The CDR3 consists of 20 residues. The CDR3 region has the DNA TGTGCCAGCAGCCAAGATTTGGGTCAGGGGCGAACCAAGCCTGGAAACACCATATATTTT. Translation: CASSQDLGQGRTKPGNTIYF.

The chain joins TRBV10-3 to TRBJ1-2, with TRBD1 identical over 11 bases. The CDR3 covers 17 residues. Germline V lookup: CDR1 ENHRY, CDR2 SYGVKD. V lost 2 bases and J lost 2; bases outside the gene matches: 7. The CDR3 is CAISERRTGGRNYGYTF. The DNA for the CDR3 is TGTGCCATCAGTGAGAGGAGGACAGGGGGCAGGAACTATGGCTACACCTTC.